Shown below are 4 T cell receptor beta chains from a single sample sequenced in a study of CD39 and CD103 CD8 tumor-infiltrating T cells. Clones were read by immunoSEQ multiplex PCR, and TCRdb kept only the in-frame ones, dropping some. The table lists roughly 7,400 clones, over 65% of them singletons. The specimen sequenced was CD8+ T cells sorted from blood. Subset specified: total memory CD8 T cells (CD45RA-CCR7+/-) from blood or uninvolved lymph node. These receptors all come from a human donor with head and neck squamous cell carcinoma.

This clone has more than one count but fewer than ten. The chain couples TRBV9 to TRBJ2-2; maybe TRBD2 (6 bases). The germline gives CDR1 SGDLS, CDR2 YYNGEE. The CDR3 contains 17 residues. V was cut by 0 bases and J by 0 bases, with 12 bases left in between. CDR3 DNA sequence: TGTGCCAGCAGCGTAGTCAGGGACTCAGCGAACACCGGGGAGCTGTTTTTT. It translates to CASSVVRDSANTGELFF.

The chain uses TRBV19 and TRBJ2-7; 9 bases line up with TRBD1. Trimming cost V 6 bases and J 5 bases; bases outside gene matches: 11. Germline V gives CDR1 LNHDA, CDR2 SQIVND (reference sequence). This CDR3 is built from 15 residues. The CDR3 reads CASSQTGGLLDEQYF. The CDR3 DNA reads as TGTGCCAGTAGCCAGACAGGGGGTCTCTTGGACGAGCAGTACTTC.

For the CDR3, the DNA is TGTGCCAGCAGCTTAAGTCAGAACTACGAGCAGTACTTC. It is translated as CASSLSQNYEQYF. V is TRBV11-2 and J is TRBJ2-7; no definite D call. Germline values: CDR1 SGHAT, CDR2 FQNNGV. The CDR3 runs to 13 residues. The V end was cut by 2 bases, the J end by 3 bases, with 8 bases between.

The chain couples TRBV2 to TRBJ2-3, with no clear D. The CDR3 extends over 13 amino acids. Germline V gene lookup returns CDR1 SNHLY and CDR2 FYNNEI. Trimming took off 8 bases at V and 4 bases at J, with 13 bases between the two ends. CDR3 DNA: TGTGCCAGCCGCCTGCTGAGCCCAGATACGCAGTATTTT. Its protein is CASRLLSPDTQYF.